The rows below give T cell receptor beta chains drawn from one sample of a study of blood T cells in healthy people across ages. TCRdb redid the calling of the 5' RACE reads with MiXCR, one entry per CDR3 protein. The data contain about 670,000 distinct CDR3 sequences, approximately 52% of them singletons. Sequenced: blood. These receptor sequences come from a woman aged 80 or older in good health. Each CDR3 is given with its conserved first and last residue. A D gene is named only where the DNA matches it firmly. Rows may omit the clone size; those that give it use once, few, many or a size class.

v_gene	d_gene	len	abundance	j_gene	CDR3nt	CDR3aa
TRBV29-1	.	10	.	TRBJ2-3	TGCAGCGTTAGGGGACTTACGCAGTATTTT	CSVRGLTQYF
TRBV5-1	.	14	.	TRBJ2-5	TGCGCCAGCTTGTCGACAGTCCCCGGGGAGACCCAGTACTTC	CASLSTVPGETQYF
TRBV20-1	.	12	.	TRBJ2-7	TGCAGTGCCGACTCTGGGGAGCGCGAGCAGTACTTC	CSADSGEREQYF
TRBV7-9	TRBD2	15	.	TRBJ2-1	TGTGCCAGCAGCGCAACTAGCGGGAGTAGTAATGAGCAGTTCTTC	CASSATSGSSNEQFF
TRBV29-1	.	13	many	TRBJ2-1	TGCAGCGTTGTGACGAGCTCCTACAATGAGCAGTTCTTC	CSVVTSSYNEQFF
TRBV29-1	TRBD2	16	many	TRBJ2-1	TGCAGCGTTCCCGGGACTAGCGGGGGGGCCTACAATGAGCAGTTCTTC	CSVPGTSGGAYNEQFF
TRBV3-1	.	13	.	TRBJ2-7	TGTGCCAGCAGCCAAAGTTCGACATCCGAGCAGTACTTC	CASSQSSTSEQYF
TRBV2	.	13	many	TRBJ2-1	TGTGCCACCACCCCCACGGAGGGCAATGAGCAGTTCTTC	CATTPTEGNEQFF
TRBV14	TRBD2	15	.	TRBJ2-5	TGTGCCAGCAGCCAAGGGCCGGGACTAGGAAAGACCCAGTACTTC	CASSQGPGLGKTQYF
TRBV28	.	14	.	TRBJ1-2	TGTGCCAGCAGTCCGGGACGCCGAACCTATGGCTACACCTTC	CASSPGRRTYGYTF
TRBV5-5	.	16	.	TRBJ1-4	TGTGCCAGCAGCTCAAATCACGGAAACTCTAATGAAAAACTGTTTTTT	CASSSNHGNSNEKLFF
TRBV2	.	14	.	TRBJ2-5	TGTGCCAGCAGTGAAGCGGGCATCCAAGAGACCCAGTACTTC	CASSEAGIQETQYF
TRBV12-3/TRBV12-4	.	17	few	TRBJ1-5	TGTGCCAGCAGTTTAGCCCCTCAGCAGAGACTCAATCAGCCCCAGCATTTT	CASSLAPQQRLNQPQHF
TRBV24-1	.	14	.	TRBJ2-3	TGTGCCACCAGTGATGTTTCGCGCACAGATACGCAGTATTTT	CATSDVSRTDTQYF
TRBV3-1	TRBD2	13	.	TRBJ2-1	TGTGCCAGCAGCGGGGCTAGCGGATACAAGCAGTTCTTC	CASSGASGYKQFF
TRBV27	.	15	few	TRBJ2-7	TGTGCCAGCAGTTTAAGGCCAGCACCCTTCTACGAGCAGTACTTC	CASSLRPAPFYEQYF
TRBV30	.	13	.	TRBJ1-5	TGTGCCTGGAGTCCGTATAGCAATCAGCCCCAGCATTTT	CAWSPYSNQPQHF
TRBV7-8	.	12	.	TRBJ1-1	TGTCCCAGCAGCCATGGTGGGTGGGAAGCTTTCTTT	CPSSHGGWEAFF
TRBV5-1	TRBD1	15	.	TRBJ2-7	TGCGCCAGCAGCTTAATGGGACAGGCAACCTACGAGCAGTACTTC	CASSLMGQATYEQYF
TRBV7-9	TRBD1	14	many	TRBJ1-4	TGTGCCAGCAGCTTATCGGGACAGACAGAAAAACTGTTTTTT	CASSLSGQTEKLFF
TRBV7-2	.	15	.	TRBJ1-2	TGTGCCAGCAGCTTATCTGCGGACCCCCGGGCTGGCTACACCTTC	CASSLSADPRAGYTF
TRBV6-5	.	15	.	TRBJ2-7	TGTGCCAGCAGGTCTAAGTACTCACTAGCCTACGAGCAGTACTTC	CASRSKYSLAYEQYF
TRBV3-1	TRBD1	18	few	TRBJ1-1	TGTGCCAGCAGCCAAGATAGAGGCGTGGGACAGGGGAAAACTGAAGCTTTCTTT	CASSQDRGVGQGKTEAFF
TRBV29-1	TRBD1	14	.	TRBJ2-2	TGCAGCGTGAAACCCGGGACAGTAGCCGGGGAGCTGTTTTTT	CSVKPGTVAGELFF
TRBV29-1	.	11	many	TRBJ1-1	TGCAGCGTTTTCCTTTACACTGAAGCTTTCTTT	CSVFLYTEAFF
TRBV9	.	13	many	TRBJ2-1	TGTGCCAGCAGCGCCCATTTAGGGAATGAGCAGTTCTTC	CASSAHLGNEQFF
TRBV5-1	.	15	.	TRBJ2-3	TGCGCCAGCAGCTTGGCGGGGGCCTTCACAGATACGCAGTATTTT	CASSLAGAFTDTQYF
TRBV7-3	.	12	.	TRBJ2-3	TGTGCCAGCAGCGCGCCGTTGGGTACGCAGTATTTT	CASSAPLGTQYF
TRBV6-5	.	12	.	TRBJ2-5	TGTGCCAGCGGACAATGGGGGGAGACCCAGTACTTC	CASGQWGETQYF
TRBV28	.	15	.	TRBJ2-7	TGTGCCAGCAGCCAGGCGGGACAGCTCTACTACGAGCAGTACTTC	CASSQAGQLYYEQYF
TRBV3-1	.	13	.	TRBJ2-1	TGTGCCAGCAGCCAAGGCAGGGAGAGTGAGCAGTTCTTC	CASSQGRESEQFF
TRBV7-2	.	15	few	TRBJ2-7	TGTGCCAGCAGCTCGGGCCCAGGCGAATCATACGAGCAGTACTTC	CASSSGPGESYEQYF
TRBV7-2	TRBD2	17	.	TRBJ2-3	TGTGCCAGCAGCTTAGATAAGCGGGGGAGAGTCACAGATACGCAGTATTTT	CASSLDKRGRVTDTQYF
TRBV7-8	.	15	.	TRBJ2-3	TGTGCCAGCAGCTTAACGTACAGGGAATCGGATACGCAGTATTTT	CASSLTYRESDTQYF
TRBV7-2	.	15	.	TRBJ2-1	TGTGTCAGCAGCTCCCTCCGGAGGGGGCGGGGAGAGCAGTTCTTC	CVSSSLRRGRGEQFF
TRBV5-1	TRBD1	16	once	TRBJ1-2	TGCGCCAGCAGCTTGGCGGGAGGACAGGGGAGCTATGGCTACACCTTC	CASSLAGGQGSYGYTF
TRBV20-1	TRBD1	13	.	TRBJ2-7	TGCAGTTTGACAGGGGGACAATCCTACGAGCAGTACTTC	CSLTGGQSYEQYF
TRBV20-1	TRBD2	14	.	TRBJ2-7	TGCAGTGCCCCCGTAGCGGGAGGAGCCTACGAGCAGTACTTC	CSAPVAGGAYEQYF
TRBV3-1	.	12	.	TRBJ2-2	TGTGCCAGCAGCCAAGGGGGCGGGGAGCTGTTTTTT	CASSQGGGELFF
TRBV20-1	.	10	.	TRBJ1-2	TGCAGTGTATTCGAATATGGCTACACCTTC	CSVFEYGYTF
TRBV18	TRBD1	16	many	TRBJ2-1	TGTGCCAGCTCACCTCCCCGGGGACAGGGGCACAATGAGCAGTTCTTC	CASSPPRGQGHNEQFF
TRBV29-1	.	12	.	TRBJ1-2	TGCAGCGCCAACCTCAACGGAGCTGGCTACACCTTC	CSANLNGAGYTF